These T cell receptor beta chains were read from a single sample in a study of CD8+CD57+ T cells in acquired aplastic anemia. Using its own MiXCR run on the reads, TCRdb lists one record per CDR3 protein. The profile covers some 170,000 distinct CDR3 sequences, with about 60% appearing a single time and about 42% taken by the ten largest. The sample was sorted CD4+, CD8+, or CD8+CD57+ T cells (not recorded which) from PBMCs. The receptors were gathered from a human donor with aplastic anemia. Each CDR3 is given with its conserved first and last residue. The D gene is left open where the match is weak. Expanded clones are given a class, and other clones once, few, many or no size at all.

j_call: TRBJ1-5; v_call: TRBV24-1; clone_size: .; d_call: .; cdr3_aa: CATSDGVGTNQPQHF; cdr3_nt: TGTGCCACCAGTGATGGGGTAGGGACGAATCAGCCCCAGCATTTT
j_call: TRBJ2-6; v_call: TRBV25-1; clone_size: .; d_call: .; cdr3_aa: CASSEWGRPSGANVLTF; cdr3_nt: TGTGCCAGCAGTGAATGGGGCAGGCCCTCTGGGGCCAACGTCCTGACTTTC
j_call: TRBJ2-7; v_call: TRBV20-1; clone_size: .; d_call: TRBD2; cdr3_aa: CSAIVLAGSYEQYF; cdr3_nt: TGCAGTGCTATCGTACTAGCGGGTTCCTACGAGCAGTACTTC
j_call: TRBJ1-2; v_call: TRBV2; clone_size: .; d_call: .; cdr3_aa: CASSPRSRVDYGYTF; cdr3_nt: TGTGCCAGCAGTCCTCGGAGTAGGGTTGACTATGGCTACACCTTC
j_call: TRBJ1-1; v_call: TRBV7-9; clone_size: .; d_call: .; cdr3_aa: CAGEQLHTEAFF; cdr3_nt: TGTGCCGGGGAGCAGCTTCACACTGAAGCTTTCTTT
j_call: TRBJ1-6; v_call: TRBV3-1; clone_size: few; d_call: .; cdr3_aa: CASSQWGKRGSYNSPLHF; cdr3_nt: TGTGCCAGCAGCCAATGGGGGAAAAGAGGCTCCTATAATTCACCCCTCCACTTT
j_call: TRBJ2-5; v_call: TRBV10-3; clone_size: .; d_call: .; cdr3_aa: CAISESTKGGETQYF; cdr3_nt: TGTGCCATCAGTGAGTCGACTAAGGGTGGGGAGACCCAGTACTTC
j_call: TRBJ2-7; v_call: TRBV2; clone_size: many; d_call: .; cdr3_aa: CASSEAQDNVYEQYF; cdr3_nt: TGTGCCAGCAGTGAAGCCCAGGACAACGTCTACGAGCAGTACTTC
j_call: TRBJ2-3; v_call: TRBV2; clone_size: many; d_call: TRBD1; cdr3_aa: CASSEAQGADTQYF; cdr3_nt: TGTGCCAGCAGTGAAGCCCAGGGGGCAGATACGCAGTATTTT
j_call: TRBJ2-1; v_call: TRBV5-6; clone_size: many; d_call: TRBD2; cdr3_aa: CASSWGGGSYNEQFF; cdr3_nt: TGTGCCAGCAGCTGGGGGGGGGGCTCCTACAATGAGCAGTTCTTC
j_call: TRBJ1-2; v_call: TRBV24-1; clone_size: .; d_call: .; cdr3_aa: CATSDSDRSNGYTF; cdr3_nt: TGTGCCACCAGTGATTCCGACAGGAGTAATGGCTACACCTTC
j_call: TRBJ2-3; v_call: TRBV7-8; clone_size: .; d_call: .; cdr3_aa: CASSLEGGPTDTQYF; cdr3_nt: TGTGCCAGCAGCTTAGAGGGGGGCCCGACAGATACGCAGTATTTT